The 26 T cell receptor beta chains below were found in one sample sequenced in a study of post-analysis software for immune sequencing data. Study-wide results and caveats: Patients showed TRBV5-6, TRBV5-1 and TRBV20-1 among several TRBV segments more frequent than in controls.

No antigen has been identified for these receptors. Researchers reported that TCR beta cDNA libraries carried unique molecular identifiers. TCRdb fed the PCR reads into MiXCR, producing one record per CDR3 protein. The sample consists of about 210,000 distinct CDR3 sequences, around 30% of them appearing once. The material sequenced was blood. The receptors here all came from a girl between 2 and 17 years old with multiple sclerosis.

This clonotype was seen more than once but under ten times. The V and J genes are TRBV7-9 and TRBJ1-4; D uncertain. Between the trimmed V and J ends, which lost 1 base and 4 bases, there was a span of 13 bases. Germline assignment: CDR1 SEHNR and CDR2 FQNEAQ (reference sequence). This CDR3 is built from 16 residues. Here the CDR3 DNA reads TGTGCCAGCAGCTTAGGAAAGTTTCAAGATAATGAAAAACTGTTTTTT. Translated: CASSLGKFQDNEKLFF.

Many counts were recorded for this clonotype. The CDR3 region is CSVDPGGTEAFF. The CDR3, as DNA: TGCAGCGTTGATCCCGGGGGAACTGAAGCTTTCTTT. V usage is TRBV29-1 and J usage is TRBJ1-1; D perhaps matches TRBD1 (5 bases). Per the germline V gene, CDR1 is SQVTM and CDR2 is ANQGSEA. Trimming left V 3 bases short and J 5 bases short, with 10 bases between. The CDR3 length is 12 residues.

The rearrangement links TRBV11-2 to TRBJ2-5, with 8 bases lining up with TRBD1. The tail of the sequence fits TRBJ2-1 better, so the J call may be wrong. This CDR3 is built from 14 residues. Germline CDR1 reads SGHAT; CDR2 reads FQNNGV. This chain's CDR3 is CASSLRDRQETQFF. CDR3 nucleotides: TGTGCCAGCAGCTTGCGGGACAGGCAAGAGACCCAGTTCTTC.

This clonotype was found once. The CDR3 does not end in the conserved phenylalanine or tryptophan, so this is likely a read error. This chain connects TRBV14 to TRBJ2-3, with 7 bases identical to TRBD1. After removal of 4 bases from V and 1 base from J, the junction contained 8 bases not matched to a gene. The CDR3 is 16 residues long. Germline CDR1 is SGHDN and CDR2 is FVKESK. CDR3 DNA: TGTGCCAGCAGCCCCACCGGACAGGCCCGCACAGATACGCAGTATTTG. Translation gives CASSPTGQARTDTQYL.

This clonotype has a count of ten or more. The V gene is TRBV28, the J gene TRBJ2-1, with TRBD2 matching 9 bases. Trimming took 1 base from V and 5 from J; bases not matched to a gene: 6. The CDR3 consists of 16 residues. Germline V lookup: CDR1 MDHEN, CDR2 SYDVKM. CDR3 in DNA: TGTGCCAGCAGTTTATTAGGCGGGGGGGGGCACAATGAGCAGTTCTTC. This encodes CASSLLGGGGHNEQFF.

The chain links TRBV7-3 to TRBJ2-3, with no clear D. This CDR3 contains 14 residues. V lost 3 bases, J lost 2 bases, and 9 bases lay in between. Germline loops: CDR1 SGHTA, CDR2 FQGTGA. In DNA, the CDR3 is TGTGCCAGCAGCTTTAAGCGATCCACAGATACGCAGTATTTT. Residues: CASSFKRSTDTQYF.

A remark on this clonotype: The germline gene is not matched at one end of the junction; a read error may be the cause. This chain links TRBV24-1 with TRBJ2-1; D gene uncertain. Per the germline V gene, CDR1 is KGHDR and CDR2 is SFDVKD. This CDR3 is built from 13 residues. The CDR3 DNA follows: TGTGCCACCAGTCATTTGAGCTACAATGAGCAGTTCTTC. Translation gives CATSHLSYNEQFF.

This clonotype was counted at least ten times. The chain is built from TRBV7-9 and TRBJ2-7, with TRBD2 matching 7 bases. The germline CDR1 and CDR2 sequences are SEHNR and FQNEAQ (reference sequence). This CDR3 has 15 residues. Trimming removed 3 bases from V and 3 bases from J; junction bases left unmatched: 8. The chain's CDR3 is CASSFLTGGNYEQYF. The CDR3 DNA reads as TGTGCCAGCAGCTTTTTAACGGGAGGAAACTACGAGCAGTACTTC.

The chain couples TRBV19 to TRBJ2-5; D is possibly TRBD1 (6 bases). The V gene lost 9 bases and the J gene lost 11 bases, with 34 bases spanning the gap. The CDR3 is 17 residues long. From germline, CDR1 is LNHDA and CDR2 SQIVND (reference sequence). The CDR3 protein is CASREHRTESPSGEQYF. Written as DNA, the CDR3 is TGTGCCAGCAGGGAGCACCGGACAGAGTCCCCCTCGGGTGAGCAGTACTTC.

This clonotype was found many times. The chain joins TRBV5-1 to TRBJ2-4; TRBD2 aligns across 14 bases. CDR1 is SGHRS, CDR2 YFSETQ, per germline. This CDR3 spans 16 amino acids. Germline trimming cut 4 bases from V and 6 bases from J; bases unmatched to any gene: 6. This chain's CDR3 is CASSPLTSGRGNIQYF. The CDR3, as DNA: TGCGCCAGCAGCCCCCTGACTAGCGGGAGGGGAAACATTCAGTACTTC.

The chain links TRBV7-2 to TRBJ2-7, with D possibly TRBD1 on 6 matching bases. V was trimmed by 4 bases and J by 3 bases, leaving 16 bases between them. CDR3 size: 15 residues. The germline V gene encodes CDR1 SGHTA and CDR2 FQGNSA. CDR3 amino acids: CASSSTDKGVYEQYF. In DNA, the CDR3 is TGTGCCAGCAGCTCCACGGACAAGGGGGTCTACGAGCAGTACTTC.

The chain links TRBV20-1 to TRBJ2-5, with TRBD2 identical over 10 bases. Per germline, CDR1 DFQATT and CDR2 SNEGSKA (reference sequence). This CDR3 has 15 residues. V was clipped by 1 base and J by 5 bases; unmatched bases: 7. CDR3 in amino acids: CSARARAGGKETQYF. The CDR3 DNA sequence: TGCAGTGCTAGAGCTCGAGCGGGGGGGAAGGAGACCCAGTACTTC.

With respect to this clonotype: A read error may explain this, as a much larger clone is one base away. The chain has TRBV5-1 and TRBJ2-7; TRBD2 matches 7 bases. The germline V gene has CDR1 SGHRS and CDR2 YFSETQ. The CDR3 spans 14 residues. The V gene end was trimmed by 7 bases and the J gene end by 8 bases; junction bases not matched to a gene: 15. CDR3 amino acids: CASGSGTQGGKQYF. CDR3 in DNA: TGCGCCAGCGGCTCCGGGACGCAGGGAGGGAAGCAGTACTTC.

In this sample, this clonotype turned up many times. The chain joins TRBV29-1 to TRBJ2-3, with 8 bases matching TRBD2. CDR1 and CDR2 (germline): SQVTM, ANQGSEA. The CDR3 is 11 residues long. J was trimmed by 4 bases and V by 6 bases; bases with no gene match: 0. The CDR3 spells CSVAGADTQYF. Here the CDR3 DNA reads TGCAGCGTAGCGGGAGCAGATACGCAGTATTTT.

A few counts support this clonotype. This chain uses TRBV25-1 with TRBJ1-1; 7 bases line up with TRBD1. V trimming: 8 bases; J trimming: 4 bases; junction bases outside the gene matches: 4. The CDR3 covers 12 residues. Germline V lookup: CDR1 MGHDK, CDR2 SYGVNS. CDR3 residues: CASATGVTEAFF. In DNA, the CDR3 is TGTGCCAGCGCCACAGGGGTCACTGAAGCTTTCTTT.

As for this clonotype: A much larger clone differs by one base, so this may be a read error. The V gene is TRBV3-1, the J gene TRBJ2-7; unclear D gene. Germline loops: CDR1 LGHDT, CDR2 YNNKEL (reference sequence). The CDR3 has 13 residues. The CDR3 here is CASCQELSGEQYF. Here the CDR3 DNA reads TGTGCCAGCTGCCAAGAGTTGTCGGGCGAGCAGTACTTC.

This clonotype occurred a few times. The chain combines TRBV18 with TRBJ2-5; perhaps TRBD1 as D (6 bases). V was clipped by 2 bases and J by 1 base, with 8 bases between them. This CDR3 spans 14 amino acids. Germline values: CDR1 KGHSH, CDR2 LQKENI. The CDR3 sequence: CASSPGTPQETQYF. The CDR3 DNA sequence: TGTGCCAGCTCACCAGGGACACCCCAAGAGACCCAGTACTTC.

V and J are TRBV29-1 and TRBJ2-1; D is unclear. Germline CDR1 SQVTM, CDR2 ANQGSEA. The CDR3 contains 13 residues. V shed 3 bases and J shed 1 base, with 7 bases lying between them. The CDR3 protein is CSVDRQSYNEQFF. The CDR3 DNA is TGCAGCGTTGACAGGCAATCCTACAATGAGCAGTTCTTC.

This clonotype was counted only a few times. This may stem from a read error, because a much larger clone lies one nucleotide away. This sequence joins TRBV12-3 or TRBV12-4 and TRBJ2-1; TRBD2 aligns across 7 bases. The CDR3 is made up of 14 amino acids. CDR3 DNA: TGTACCAGCATTGAGGCGGGGGCCTACAATGAGCAGTTCTTC. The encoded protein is CTSIEAGAYNEQFF.

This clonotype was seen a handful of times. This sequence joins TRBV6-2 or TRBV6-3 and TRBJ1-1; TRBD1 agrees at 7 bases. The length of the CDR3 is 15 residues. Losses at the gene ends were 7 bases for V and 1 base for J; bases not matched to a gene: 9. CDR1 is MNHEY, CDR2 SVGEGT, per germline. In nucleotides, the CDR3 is TGTGCCAGCACCCGAATAGGGGGCCAGAACACTGAAGCTTTCTTT. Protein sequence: CASTRIGGQNTEAFF.

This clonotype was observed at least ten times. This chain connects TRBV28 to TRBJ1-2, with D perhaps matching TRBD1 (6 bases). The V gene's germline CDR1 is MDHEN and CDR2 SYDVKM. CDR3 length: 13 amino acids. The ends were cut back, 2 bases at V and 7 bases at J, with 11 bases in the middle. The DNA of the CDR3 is TGTGCCAGCAGTTTACGGGGGGCCAGTGGCTACACCTTC. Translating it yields CASSLRGASGYTF.

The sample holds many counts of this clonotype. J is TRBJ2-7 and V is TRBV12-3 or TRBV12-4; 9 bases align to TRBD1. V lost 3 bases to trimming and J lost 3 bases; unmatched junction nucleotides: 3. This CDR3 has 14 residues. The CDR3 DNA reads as TGTGCCAGCAGTTTGGGGACAGGGATCTACGAGCAGTACTTC. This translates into CASSLGTGIYEQYF.

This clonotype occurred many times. This CDR3 is CASSFQGGETQYF. The CDR3 bases are TGTGCCAGCAGCTTCCAGGGAGGAGAGACCCAGTACTTC. The gene calls are TRBV13 and TRBJ2-5, with D possibly being TRBD2 (6 bases). CDR1 PRHDT and CDR2 FYEKMQ come from the germline V gene (reference sequence). The CDR3 is 13 amino acids. With 3 bases removed from V and 4 bases from J, the gap between germline ends came to 9 bases.

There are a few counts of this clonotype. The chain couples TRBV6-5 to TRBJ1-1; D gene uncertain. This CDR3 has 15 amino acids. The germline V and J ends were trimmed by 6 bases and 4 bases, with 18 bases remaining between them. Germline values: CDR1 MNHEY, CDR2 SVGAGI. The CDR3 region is CASRDARIRVTEAFF. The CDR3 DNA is TGTGCCAGCAGGGACGCTCGCATCCGCGTCACTGAAGCTTTCTTT.

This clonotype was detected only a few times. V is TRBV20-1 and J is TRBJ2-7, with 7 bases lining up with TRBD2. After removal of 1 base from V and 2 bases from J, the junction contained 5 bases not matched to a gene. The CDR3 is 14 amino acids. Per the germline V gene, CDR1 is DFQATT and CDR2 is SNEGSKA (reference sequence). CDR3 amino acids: CSARVGGDAYEQYF. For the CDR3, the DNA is TGCAGTGCTAGAGTGGGGGGGGACGCCTACGAGCAGTACTTC.

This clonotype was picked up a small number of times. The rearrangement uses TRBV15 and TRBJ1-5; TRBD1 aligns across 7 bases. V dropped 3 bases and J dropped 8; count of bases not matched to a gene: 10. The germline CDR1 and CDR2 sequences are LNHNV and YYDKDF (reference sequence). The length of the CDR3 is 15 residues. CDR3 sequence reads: CATSRKQGTQKPQHF. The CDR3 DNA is TGTGCCACCAGCAGGAAACAGGGGACCCAGAAGCCCCAGCATTTT.